This T cell receptor (beta chain) was observed in a study of T cells after yellow fever vaccination. Points from the study as a whole: Abundant contaminating clonotypes from the bulk population could appear in FACS-sorted repertoires. The secondary T-cell response peaked on day 5, not day 15, but was weaker.

This clonotype was found a few times. What it binds is unknown. 5'RACE template switching added a universal primer site and UMIs to TCR cDNA. TCRdb re-analysed the 5' RACE reads in MiXCR, keeping a single row per CDR3 protein. The sample holds just under 600,000 distinct CDR3 sequences, about 13% seen once. The receptor was isolated from a man aged 25-45 years who received the YFV17D yellow fever vaccine. Sequenced here: PBMCs, sampled on the day of the yellow fever booster vaccination.

CDR3 sequence (DNA): TGTGCCATCAGTGCCTTCCAGAGCGAGCAAACTTACAATGAGCAGTTCTTC. It encodes CAISAFQSEQTYNEQFF. V and J are TRBV10-3 and TRBJ2-1, with D unresolved. V shed 4 bases and J shed 4 bases, with 20 bases lying between them. The CDR3 runs 17 residues. The germline CDR1 and CDR2 sequences are ENHRY and SYGVKD.